This TCR beta chain was found in a study of a mutant IDH1 vaccine in newly diagnosed glioma. The wider study: The study started vaccination 4-6 weeks after radiotherapy alone, or with temozolomide cycles. Of treated patients, around 60% were men and roughly 40% women, averaging around 40 years.

Libraries were prepared by immunoSEQ multiplex PCR; TCRdb keeps only in-frame clonotypes and omits some of them. Found here are about 35,000 clones, 85% to 90% of them singletons; the top ten hold around 12%. In germline, CDR1 is MRHNA, CDR2 SNTAGT. V lost 4 bases and J 1 base, leaving 7 bases between the germline ends. The CDR3 extends over 13 amino acids. Time point of the sample: week 47, end of study. Vaccination used 300 ug of mutant IDH1 20-mer peptide per dose, with topical imiquimod. The patients were given eight vaccinations, one each in weeks 1, 3, 5, 7, 11, 15, 19 and 23. Patients carried new grade 3 or 4 IDH1-mutant astrocytomas lacking nuclear ATRX. A few counts support this clone. The antigen is not known.

The chain couples TRBV6-4 to TRBJ1-1; D not certain. Source: PBMCs, taken from a glioma patient whose treatment included an IDH1 peptide vaccine. The TCR sequence derives from a woman in her 30s with glioma. The CDR3 reads CASSVGPNTEAFF. For the CDR3, the DNA is TGTGCCAGCAGTGTCGGCCCGAACACTGAAGCTTTCTTT.